The present entry profiles one T cell receptor beta chain with its context. Antigen unknown. The data derive from a study of cytomegalovirus exposure and HLA in healthy donors. Study observations and caveats: In vitro work confirmed that a few CMV-associated chains recognize CMV antigens. Cytomegalovirus-associated TCR beta chains were listed, numbering 164.

While the first cohort had around 700 subjects, the donors belonged to the separate validation cohort of about 120 subjects. The J segment lost 4 bases and the V segment lost 1 base, leaving 8 bases of the junction unmatched. This CDR3 comprises 17 residues. Germline V lookup: CDR1 SGHAT, CDR2 FQNNGV. The assay was immunoSEQ multiplex PCR, and TCRdb's table has in-frame clones only and misses some. The sample lists 260,000 or so clones; roughly 90% were seen once. V usage is TRBV11-2 and J usage is TRBJ1-5; 9 bases are shared with TRBD1. The sequence was obtained from a young woman in good health and CMV-seronegative. Sequenced: PBMCs. The CDR3 DNA sequence: TGTGCCAGCAGCTTAGTTCGTGAACAGGGGGCGAATCAGCCCCAGCATTTT. As protein: CASSLVREQGANQPQHF.